This T cell receptor (beta chain) was obtained from a study of shared clonotypes between healthy human individuals. This CDR3 is 11 amino acids long. The germline V gene encodes CDR1 MNHEY and CDR2 SVGAGI. Trimming took off 9 bases at V and 7 bases at J, with 12 bases between the two ends. Points from the study as a whole: The naive CD4 repertoires of a handful of donors were compared, and about 5% of clonotypes were shared. Estimated clonotype richness was generally higher in naive than memory subsets. Among non-shared clonotypes, generation probabilities were lower than among those shared by all four donors.

Regarding this clone: Its antigen is not known.

Deep was the level used in running the assay. Profiling relied on immunoSEQ multiplex PCR, and the TCRdb table lists in-frame clones only, not all of them. The table shows around 990,000 clones, with 60% to 85% occurring only once. The sequence came from a man between 18 and 35 years old in good health. Some clones in this sample may be carry-over from other donors' samples. The sample consisted of memory CD4+ T cells from PBMCs. Subset described: CD45RA-negative fraction. The chain couples TRBV6-5 to TRBJ1-1; D gene ambiguous. The CDR3 protein is CASRVLGEAFF. Here the CDR3 DNA reads TGTGCCAGTAGGGTTTTAGGTGAAGCTTTCTTT.